The present TCR beta chain was sequenced within a study of T cell changes during pregnancy in multiple sclerosis. This CDR3 has 17 residues. Trimming at V came to 3 bases and at J to 6 bases, leaving 15 bases not matched to a gene. Germline lookup yields CDR1 SGHDN and CDR2 FVKESK. Produced via immunoSEQ multiplex PCR; TCRdb's table is partial and in-frame only. This table holds 45,000 to 50,000 clones, approximately 94% found once. The source was CD8+ T cells from peripheral blood mononuclear cells, collected before pregnancy. The chain is built from TRBV14 and TRBJ2-3; TRBD2 matches at 7 bases. This TCR was recovered from a female donor with multiple sclerosis, enrolled in a pregnancy study. CDR3 DNA sequence: TGTGCCAGCAGCCAGGGGCTAGCGGTTCCCGGGGTGGATACGCAGTATTTT. Translating gives CASSQGLAVPGVDTQYF.